Reported below is one T cell receptor (beta chain). From the reads, TCRdb called clonotypes with MiXCR, one entry per CDR3 protein. The table records about 740,000 distinct CDR3 sequences, 35% of them present only once. Germline V gene sequence: CDR1 MNHEY, CDR2 SVGEGT. The CDR3 totals 16 residues. The V end lost 2 bases, the J end lost 6 bases, and 19 bases lay between the germline ends. This specimen belongs to a study of T cell repertoires in cytomegalovirus infection. The TCR originated in a human donor in good health (CMV status not recorded). Some clones in this sample may be carry-over from other donors' samples. The specimen sequenced was PBMCs. The rearrangement links TRBV6-2 or TRBV6-3 to TRBJ1-1; a weak D match, TRBD1 (5 bases). The CDR3 spells CASSYPPQGRGPEAFF. The CDR3 coding sequence is TGTGCCAGCAGTTACCCCCCCCAAGGACGGGGCCCTGAAGCTTTCTTT.